The 20 T cell receptor beta chains listed next were all sequenced from one sample in a study of cytomegalovirus exposure and HLA in healthy donors. It was with 60 Vbeta and 13 Jbeta primers that the PCR ran. Some clones are missing from TCRdb's copy, which holds only in-frame ones; the method was immunoSEQ multiplex PCR. The sample includes roughly 120,000 clones, around 76% seen only once; the top ten take under 15%. Material: PBMCs. Every receptor here comes from a woman aged 55-75 years in good health and CMV-seropositive.

This clone was found once. V gene TRBV2 combines with J gene TRBJ1-1; D is possibly TRBD1 (5 bases). V shed 4 bases and J shed 10 bases, with 16 bases lying between them. Germline assignment: CDR1 SNHLY and CDR2 FYNNEI. The CDR3 covers 13 residues. The CDR3 protein is CASSVVWSGPAFF. CDR3 in DNA: TGTGCCAGCAGTGTTGTCTGGTCAGGGCCAGCTTTCTTT.

The chain employs TRBV5-1 and TRBJ2-7, with TRBD2 identical over 14 bases. The CDR3 is 14 amino acids. In germline, CDR1 is SGHRS, CDR2 YFSETQ. V dropped 4 bases and J dropped 12; count of bases not matched to a gene: 9. The CDR3 loop is CASSAGTSGSSSYF. CDR3 in DNA: TGCGCCAGCAGCGCGGGGACTAGCGGGAGCTCTTCGTACTTC.

At least ten counts were recorded for this clone. The J gene is TRBJ1-1, the V gene TRBV7-9; 7 nucleotides align to TRBD1. Germline trimming cut 3 bases from V and 8 bases from J; bases unmatched to any gene: 9. Germline-derived CDR1 and CDR2 are SEHNR and FQNEAQ (reference sequence). CDR3 size: 14 residues. CDR3 coding DNA: TGTGCCAGCAGCTTGGATGGTCCGACAGGGGAAGCTTTCTTT. Translating it yields CASSLDGPTGEAFF. The whole variable domain, remainder taken from reference TRBV7-9 and TRBJ1-1, is DTGVSQNPRHKITKRGQNVTFRCDPISEHNRLYWYRQTLGQGPEFLTYFQNEAQLEKSRLLSDRFSAERPKGSFSTLEIQRTEQGDSAMYLCASSLDGPTGEAFFGQGTRLTVV.

V gene TRBV5-1 combines with J gene TRBJ2-5, with 9 bases identical to TRBD2. V trimming: 0 bases; J trimming: 4 bases; junction bases outside the gene matches: 7. The CDR3 has 16 amino acids. Germline V lookup: CDR1 SGHRS, CDR2 YFSETQ. CDR3 loop: CASSLEGSGSSETQYF. Here the CDR3 DNA reads TGCGCCAGCAGCTTGGAGGGTAGCGGGAGCTCAGAGACCCAGTACTTC.

This clone appeared a single time. This chain links TRBV6-6 with TRBJ2-3; 12 nucleotides line up with TRBD2. The CDR3 has 16 amino acids. V lost 2 bases, J lost 3 bases, and 3 bases stayed unmatched. Per the germline V gene, CDR1 is MNHNY and CDR2 is SVGAGI (reference sequence). Here the CDR3 reads CASSYPLAGGTDTQYF. The CDR3 DNA reads as TGTGCCAGCAGTTACCCCCTAGCGGGAGGGACAGATACGCAGTATTTT.

V is TRBV25-1 and J is TRBJ2-5, with D perhaps matching TRBD2 (6 bases). This CDR3 contains 14 residues. Germline loops: CDR1 MGHDK, CDR2 SYGVNS. With 2 bases removed from V and 2 bases from J, the gap between germline ends came to 9 bases. The CDR3: CASSEAGGQETQYF. CDR3 nucleotide sequence: TGTGCCAGCAGTGAAGCCGGGGGACAAGAGACCCAGTACTTC.

The rearrangement joins TRBV7-6 to TRBJ2-3; 8 nucleotides agree with TRBD1. Germline CDR1 and CDR2: SGHVS and FNYEAQ. J was trimmed by 4 bases and V by 5 bases; bases with no gene match: 8. The CDR3 spans 15 residues. In DNA form, the CDR3 reads TGTGCCAGCAGCCGGACAGGGTTTCTTCCAGATACGCAGTATTTT. Protein: CASSRTGFLPDTQYF.

This clone has a single count. The chain couples TRBV6-5 to TRBJ1-4; the D is unclear. V lost 5 bases and J lost 7, with 17 bases in between. Germline V gene lookup returns CDR1 MNHEY and CDR2 SVGAGI. This CDR3 is built from 15 residues. The CDR3 DNA sequence: TGTGCCAGCAGTCAAAGAAGGAGGATTGGTGAAAAACTGTTTTTT. As protein: CASSQRRRIGEKLFF.

This clone was counted only a few times. Here the CDR3 reads CASSLPMSDRGTNYGYTF. The CDR3 coding sequence is TGTGCCAGCAGCTTGCCCATGTCGGACAGGGGAACTAACTATGGCTACACCTTC. The chain is built from TRBV5-4 and TRBJ1-2, with 9 bases identical to TRBD1. The CDR3 runs 18 residues. CDR1 and CDR2 (germline): SGHNT, YYREEE (reference sequence). V lost 1 base, J lost 0 bases, and 10 bases stayed unmatched.

This clone appeared a single time. This rearrangement joins TRBV5-6 to TRBJ1-2; 7 bases agree with TRBD1. Unmatched junction bases numbered 4, after V lost 2 bases and J lost 3 bases. The CDR3 has 14 residues. The germline V gene has CDR1 SGHDT and CDR2 YYEEEE. The DNA of the CDR3 is TGTGCCAGCAGCTTACTAGGACAGGACTATGGCTACACCTTC. This translates into CASSLLGQDYGYTF.

J is TRBJ2-7 and V is TRBV6-5; the match to TRBD1 covers 9 bases. V lost 6 bases, J lost 6 bases, and 9 bases stayed unmatched. This CDR3 spans 14 amino acids. The germline V gene has CDR1 MNHEY and CDR2 SVGAGI. The CDR3 nucleotides are TGTGCCAGCAGGGTACAGGGGGCGGCTCTCGAGCAGTACTTC. The encoded protein is CASRVQGAALEQYF.

The rearrangement uses TRBV9 and TRBJ1-1, with D uncertain. Germline V lookup: CDR1 SGDLS, CDR2 YYNGEE. The V and J ends lost 3 bases and 3 bases respectively, with 12 bases between them. This CDR3 is built from 14 residues. In DNA form, the CDR3 reads TGTGCCAGCAGCGCGGGAACAGCGTACACTGAAGCTTTCTTT. Encoded protein: CASSAGTAYTEAFF.

The chain couples TRBV6-6 to TRBJ2-7, with 7 bases that match TRBD1. Trimming took 10 bases from V and 2 from J; bases not matched to a gene: 8. The CDR3 runs to 13 residues. Germline values: CDR1 MNHNY, CDR2 SVGAGI (reference sequence). The CDR3 spells CANLTGRTYEQYF. DNA of the CDR3: TGTGCCAACCTGACAGGGAGAACCTACGAGCAGTACTTC.

DNA of the CDR3: TGTGCCAGCTCACTTTCCGGGACTAGCACCTACAATGAGCAGTTCTTC. Translating gives CASSLSGTSTYNEQFF. The chain uses TRBV18 and TRBJ2-1, with TRBD2 matching over 9 bases. V lost 4 bases and J lost 2; bases outside the gene matches: 6. Germline assignment: CDR1 KGHSH and CDR2 LQKENI. This CDR3 spans 16 amino acids.

The chain joins TRBV7-9 to TRBJ2-7; 9 bases map to TRBD1. This CDR3 has 15 residues. Trimming cost V 5 bases and J 5 bases; bases outside gene matches: 10. The germline gives CDR1 SEHNR, CDR2 FQNEAQ (reference sequence). CDR3 in DNA: TGTGCCAGCAGCCCCTATTCGACAGGGGGGAACGAGCAGTACTTC. Translation gives CASSPYSTGGNEQYF. The entire variable domain, with the rest obtained from reference TRBV7-9 and TRBJ2-7, is as follows: DTGVSQNPRHKITKRGQNVTFRCDPISEHNRLYWYRQTLGQGPEFLTYFQNEAQLEKSRLLSDRFSAERPKGSFSTLEIQRTEQGDSAMYLCASSPYSTGGNEQYFGPGTRLTVT.

This clone was found a few times. The J gene is TRBJ2-1, the V gene TRBV9; 13 bases align to TRBD2. Germline-derived CDR1 and CDR2 are SGDLS and YYNGEE. Trimming cost V 7 bases and J 5 bases; bases outside gene matches: 0. The CDR3 loop spans 13 amino acids. As DNA, the CDR3 is TGTGCCAGCGGGACTAGCGGGAACAATGAGCAGTTCTTC. This sequence encodes CASGTSGNNEQFF.

This chain uses TRBV7-2 with TRBJ1-2, with 11 bases that match TRBD1. V shed 5 bases, J shed 1 base, and the junction held 9 bases outside the gene matches. Germline CDR1 reads SGHTA; CDR2 reads FQGNSA. This CDR3 contains 17 residues. CDR3 region: CASSLGRTGGYNYGYTF. The CDR3 bases are TGTGCCAGCAGCCTTGGGCGGACAGGGGGCTATAACTATGGCTACACCTTC.

The CDR3 sequence is CASSYGGGGVYTEAFF. DNA of the CDR3: TGTGCCAGCAGTTACGGGGGAGGTGGGGTGTACACTGAAGCTTTCTTT. V and J are TRBV6-5 and TRBJ1-1, with D possibly TRBD1 on 5 matching bases. The CDR3 consists of 16 residues. CDR1 is MNHEY, CDR2 SVGAGI, per germline. Trimming took 2 bases from V and 3 from J, leaving 16 bases between them.

The chain has TRBV5-1 and TRBJ1-3; D call uncertain. The CDR3 consists of 18 residues. Per the germline V gene, CDR1 is SGHRS and CDR2 is YFSETQ. V dropped 4 bases and J dropped 1 base, with 21 bases sitting between them. The CDR3 region has the DNA TGCGCCAGCAGCCCGAAAGAAGGCGGCTACGGGTCTGGAAACACCATATATTTT. Protein product: CASSPKEGGYGSGNTIYF.

The V and J genes are TRBV28 and TRBJ1-2; 7 nucleotides match TRBD1. In germline, CDR1 is MDHEN, CDR2 SYDVKM. The CDR3 contains 13 residues. Germline trimming cut 6 bases from V and 6 bases from J; bases unmatched to any gene: 7. The CDR3 loop is CASRTGLGDGYTF. The DNA of the CDR3 is TGTGCCAGCAGGACAGGGTTGGGCGATGGCTACACCTTC.